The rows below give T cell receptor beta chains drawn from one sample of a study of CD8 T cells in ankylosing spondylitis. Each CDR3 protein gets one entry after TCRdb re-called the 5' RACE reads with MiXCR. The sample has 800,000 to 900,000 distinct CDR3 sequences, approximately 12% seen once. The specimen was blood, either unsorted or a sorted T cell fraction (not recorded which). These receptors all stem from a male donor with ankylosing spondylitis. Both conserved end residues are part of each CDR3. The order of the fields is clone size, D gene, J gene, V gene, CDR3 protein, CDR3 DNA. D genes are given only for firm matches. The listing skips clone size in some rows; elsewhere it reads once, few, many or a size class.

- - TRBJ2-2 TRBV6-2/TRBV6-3 CASSAKRRNTGELFF TGTGCCAGCAGTGCTAAGCGGAGGAACACCGGGGAGCTGTTTTTT
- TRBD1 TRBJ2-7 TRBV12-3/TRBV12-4 CASSRQGIYSYEQYF TGTGCCAGCAGTCGACAGGGGATCTACTCCTACGAGCAGTACTTC
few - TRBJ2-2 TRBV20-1 CSASPTGRGELFF TGCAGTGCTAGCCCGACAGGGAGGGGGGAGCTGTTTTTT
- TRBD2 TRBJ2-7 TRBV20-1 CSARVAGGSEQYF TGCAGTGCTAGGGTAGCGGGGGGGAGCGAGCAGTACTTC
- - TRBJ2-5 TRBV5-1 CASSTTGEEKTQYF TGCGCCAGCAGCACCACAGGGGAGGAAAAGACCCAGTACTTC
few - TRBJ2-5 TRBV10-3 CAIRKDLPETQYF TGTGCCATCAGGAAGGATCTCCCGGAGACCCAGTACTTC
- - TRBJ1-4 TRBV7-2 CASSLDGGTLGKLFF TGTGCCAGCAGCTTAGATGGGGGCACCCTTGGAAAACTGTTTTTT
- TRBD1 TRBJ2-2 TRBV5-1 CASRRTGGEGTGELFF TGCGCCAGCCGGAGGACAGGGGGCGAAGGCACCGGGGAGCTGTTTTTT
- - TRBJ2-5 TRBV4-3 CASSQEWGSAQYF TGCGCCAGCAGCCAAGAGTGGGGCTCAGCCCAGTACTTC
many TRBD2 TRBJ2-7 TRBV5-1 CASSGLAASYEQYF TGCGCCAGCAGTGGGCTAGCGGCTTCCTACGAGCAGTACTTC
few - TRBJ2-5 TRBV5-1 CASSLETARAPETQYF TGCGCCAGCAGCTTGGAGACTGCTCGGGCCCCCGAGACCCAGTACTTC
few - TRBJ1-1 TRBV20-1 CSASRGANTEAFF TGCAGTGCTAGTCGGGGGGCGAACACTGAAGCTTTCTTT
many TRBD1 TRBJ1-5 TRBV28 CASSLGTGGNQPQHF TGTGCCAGCAGTTTGGGGACAGGGGGCAATCAGCCCCAGCATTTT
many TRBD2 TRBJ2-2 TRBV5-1 CASSLATSGNTGELFF TGCGCCAGCAGCTTGGCCACTAGCGGGAACACCGGGGAGCTGTTTTTT
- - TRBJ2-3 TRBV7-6 CASSIRMADTQYF TGTGCCAGCAGCATAAGGATGGCAGATACGCAGTATTTT
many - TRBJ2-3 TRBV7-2 CASSLMGSDTQYF TGTGCCAGCAGCTTAATGGGGTCAGATACGCAGTATTTT
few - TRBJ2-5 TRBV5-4 CASSLKKGEETQYF TGTGCCAGCAGCTTGAAGAAGGGGGAAGAGACCCAGTACTTC
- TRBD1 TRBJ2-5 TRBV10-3 CAISTGVGETQYF TGTGCCATCTCGACAGGGGTCGGGGAGACCCAGTACTTC
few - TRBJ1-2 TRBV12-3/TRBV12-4 CASSPSRLRAHTF TGTGCCAGCAGTCCTTCGAGGCTTAGGGCCCACACCTTC
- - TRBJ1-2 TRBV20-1 CSDSGGVKGYTF TGCAGTGACTCGGGGGGGGTTAAAGGCTACACCTTC
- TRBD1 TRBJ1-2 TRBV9 CASSVAPTGIGNGYTF TGTGCCAGCAGCGTTGCCCCGACAGGGATTGGAAATGGCTACACCTTC
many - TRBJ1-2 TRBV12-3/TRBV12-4 CASSFGYLSGYTF TGTGCCAGCAGTTTCGGGTATCTAAGCGGCTACACCTTC
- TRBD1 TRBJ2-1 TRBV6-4 CASTKDRGNYNEQFF TGTGCCAGCACCAAGGACAGGGGAAACTACAATGAGCAGTTCTTC
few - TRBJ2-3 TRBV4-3 CASSQGPVDGSTDTQYF TGCGCCAGCAGCCAAGGGCCAGTGGACGGAAGCACAGATACGCAGTATTTT
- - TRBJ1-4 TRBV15 CATSRVRTASNEKLFF TGTGCCACCAGCAGAGTACGGACAGCCAGTAATGAAAAACTGTTTTTT
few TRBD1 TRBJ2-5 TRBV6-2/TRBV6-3 CASSYSTGTERETQYF TGTGCCAGCAGTTACTCAACCGGGACAGAAAGAGAGACCCAGTACTTC
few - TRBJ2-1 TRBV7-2 CASSPTFFSNEQFF TGTGCCAGCAGCCCTACGTTCTTCAGCAATGAGCAGTTCTTC
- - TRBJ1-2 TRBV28 CASISNGGRAQSHYGYTF TGTGCCAGCATCTCTAATGGGGGCAGGGCCCAATCACACTATGGCTACACCTTC
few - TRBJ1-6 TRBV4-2 CASSQDLGIPRPPLHF TGTGCCAGCAGCCAAGATCTTGGGATCCCAAGGCCACCCCTCCACTTT
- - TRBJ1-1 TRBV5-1 CASSSMTFRTEAFF TGCGCCAGCAGCTCTATGACATTTAGGACTGAAGCTTTCTTT
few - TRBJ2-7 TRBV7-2 CASSASLRGGRSYEQYF TGTGCCAGCAGCGCCTCCCTAAGGGGGGGCCGATCCTACGAGCAGTACTTC
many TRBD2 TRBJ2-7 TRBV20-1 CSARGLAGEYEQYF TGCAGTGCTAGGGGACTAGCGGGAGAATACGAGCAGTACTTC
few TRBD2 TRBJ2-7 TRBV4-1 CASSLGTSGGSYEQYF TGCGCCAGCAGCCTCGGGACTAGCGGAGGCTCCTACGAGCAGTACTTC
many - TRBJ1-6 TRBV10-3 CAISEANSPLHF TGTGCCATCAGTGAGGCCAATTCACCCCTCCACTTT
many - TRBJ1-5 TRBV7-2 CASSLQGSSNQPQHF TGTGCCAGCAGCTTACAGGGATCCTCCAATCAGCCCCAGCATTTT
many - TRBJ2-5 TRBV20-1 CSARDLKARAMETQYF TGCAGTGCTAGAGATCTAAAGGCTAGAGCTATGGAGACCCAGTACTTC
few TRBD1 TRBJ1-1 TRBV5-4 CASSWSTGDGEAFF TGTGCCAGCAGCTGGTCGACAGGGGATGGTGAAGCTTTCTTT
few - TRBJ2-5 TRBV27 CAQRAPGETQYF TGTGCTCAGCGGGCCCCTGGGGAGACCCAGTACTTC
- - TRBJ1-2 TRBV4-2 CASSPEKQPANYGYTF TGTGCCAGCAGCCCCGAAAAGCAGCCAGCTAACTATGGCTACACCTTC
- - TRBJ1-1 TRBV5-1 CASTPVGGGAEAFF TGCGCCAGCACCCCGGTGGGGGGAGGCGCTGAAGCTTTCTTT
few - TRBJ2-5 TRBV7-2 CASSLPWGRETQYF TGTGCCAGCAGCCTCCCCTGGGGGCGGGAGACCCAGTACTTC
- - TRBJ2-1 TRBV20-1 CSAAPGGFYNEQFF TGCAGTGCCGCCCCCGGGGGTTTCTACAATGAGCAGTTCTTC
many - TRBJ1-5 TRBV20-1 CSARQGNVDQPQHF TGCAGTGCTAGACAGGGAAATGTAGATCAGCCCCAGCATTTT
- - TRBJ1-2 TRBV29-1 CSVEQAGTNYGYTF TGCAGCGTTGAACAAGCAGGGACTAACTATGGCTACACCTTC
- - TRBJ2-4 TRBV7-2 CASSPRSRGKNIQYF TGTGCCAGCAGCCCCAGGTCCCGGGGCAAAAACATTCAGTACTTC
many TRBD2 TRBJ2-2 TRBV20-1 CSAISGGNTGELFF TGCAGTGCCATTAGCGGGGGGAACACCGGGGAGCTGTTTTTT
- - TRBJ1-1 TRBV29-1 CSSGGGMNTEAFF TGCAGCTCGGGGGGTGGTATGAACACTGAAGCTTTCTTT
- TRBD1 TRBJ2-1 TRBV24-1 CATSDFGGQGKDNEQFF TGTGCCACCAGTGATTTCGGAGGACAGGGTAAGGACAATGAGCAGTTCTTC
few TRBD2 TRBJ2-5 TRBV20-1 CSARRLANQETQYF TGCAGTGCTCGAAGACTAGCGAACCAAGAGACCCAGTACTTC
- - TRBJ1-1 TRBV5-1 CASRPTANTEAFF TGCGCCAGCCGCCCGACAGCCAACACTGAAGCTTTCTTT
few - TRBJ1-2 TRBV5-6 CASSLAWPIVRYGYTF TGTGCCAGCAGCTTGGCCTGGCCTATTGTCCGGTATGGCTACACCTTC
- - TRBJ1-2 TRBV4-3 CASSLRGTYGYTF TGCGCCAGCAGCCTAAGGGGAACCTATGGCTACACCTTC
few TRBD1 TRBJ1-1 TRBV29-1 CSAYQGARSEAFF TGCAGCGCCTATCAGGGGGCGCGGTCTGAAGCTTTCTTT